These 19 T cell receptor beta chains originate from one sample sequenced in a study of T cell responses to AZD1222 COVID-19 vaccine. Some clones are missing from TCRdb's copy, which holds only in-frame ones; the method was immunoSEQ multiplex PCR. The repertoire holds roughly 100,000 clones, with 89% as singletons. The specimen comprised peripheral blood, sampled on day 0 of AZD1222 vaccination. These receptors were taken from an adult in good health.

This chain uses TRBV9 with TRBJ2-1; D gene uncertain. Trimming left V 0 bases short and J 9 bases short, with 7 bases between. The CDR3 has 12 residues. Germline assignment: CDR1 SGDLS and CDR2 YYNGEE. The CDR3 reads CASSVGKFEQFF. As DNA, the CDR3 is TGTGCCAGCAGCGTAGGGAAGTTTGAGCAGTTCTTC.

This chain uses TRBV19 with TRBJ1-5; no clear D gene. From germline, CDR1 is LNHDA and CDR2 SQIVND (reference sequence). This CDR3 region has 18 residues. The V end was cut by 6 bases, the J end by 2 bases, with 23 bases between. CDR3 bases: TGTGCCAGTAGCCCGACCATCCAGCTTGGGGTCGGCAATCAGCCCCAGCATTTT. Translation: CASSPTIQLGVGNQPQHF.

In DNA form, the CDR3 reads TGCGCCAGCAGCCTCATCTGGGGACAGCCCCAGCATTTT. Amino acid sequence: CASSLIWGQPQHF. The chain recombines TRBV5-1 with TRBJ1-5; D is unclear. Trimming left V 4 bases short and J 7 bases short, with 12 bases between. Germline lookup yields CDR1 SGHRS and CDR2 YFSETQ. The CDR3 is 13 amino acids. The full variable domain, rest sourced from reference TRBV5-1 and TRBJ1-5, is KAGVTQTPRYLIKTRGQQVTLSCSPISGHRSVSWYQQTPGQGLQFLFEYFSETQRNKGNFPGRFSGRQFSNSRSEMNVSTLELGDSALYLCASSLIWGQPQHFGDGTRLSIL.

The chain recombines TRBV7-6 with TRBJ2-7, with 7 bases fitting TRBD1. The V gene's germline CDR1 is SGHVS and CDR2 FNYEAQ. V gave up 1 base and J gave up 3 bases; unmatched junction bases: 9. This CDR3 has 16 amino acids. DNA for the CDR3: TGTGCCAGCAGCTTAGGGCTACCGGGACAGTACTACGAGCAGTACTTC. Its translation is CASSLGLPGQYYEQYF. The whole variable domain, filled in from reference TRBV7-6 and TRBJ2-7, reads GAGVSQSPRYKVTKRGQDVALRCDPISGHVSLYWYRQALGQGPEFLTYFNYEAQQDKSGLPNDRFSAERPEGSISTLTIQRTEQRDSAMYRCASSLGLPGQYYEQYFGPGTRLTVT.

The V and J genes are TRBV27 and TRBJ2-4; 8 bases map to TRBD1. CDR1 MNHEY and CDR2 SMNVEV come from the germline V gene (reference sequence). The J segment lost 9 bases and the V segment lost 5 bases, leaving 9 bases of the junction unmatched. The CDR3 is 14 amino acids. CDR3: CASSPVDRVGIQYF. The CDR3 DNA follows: TGTGCCAGCAGTCCCGTGGACAGGGTGGGCATTCAGTACTTC.

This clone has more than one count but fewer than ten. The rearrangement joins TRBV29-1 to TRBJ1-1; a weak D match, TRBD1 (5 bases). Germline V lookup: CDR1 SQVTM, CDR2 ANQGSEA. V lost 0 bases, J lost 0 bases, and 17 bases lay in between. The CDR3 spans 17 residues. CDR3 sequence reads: CSVEDNFRQRLNTEAFF. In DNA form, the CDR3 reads TGCAGCGTTGAAGATAATTTCCGACAGCGGTTGAACACTGAAGCTTTCTTT.

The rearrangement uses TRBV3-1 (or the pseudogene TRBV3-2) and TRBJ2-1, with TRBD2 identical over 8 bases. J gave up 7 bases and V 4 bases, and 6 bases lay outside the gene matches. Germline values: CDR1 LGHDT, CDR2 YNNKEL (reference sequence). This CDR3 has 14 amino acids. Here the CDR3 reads CASSLGGGSNEQFF. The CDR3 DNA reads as TGTGCCAGCAGCCTTGGCGGGGGGTCGAATGAGCAGTTCTTC.

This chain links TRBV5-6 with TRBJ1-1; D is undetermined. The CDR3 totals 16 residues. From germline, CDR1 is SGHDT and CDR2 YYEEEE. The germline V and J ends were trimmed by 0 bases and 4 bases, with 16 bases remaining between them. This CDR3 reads CASSLASIWWGTEAFF. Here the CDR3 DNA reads TGTGCCAGCAGCTTGGCCTCAATTTGGTGGGGCACTGAAGCTTTCTTT.

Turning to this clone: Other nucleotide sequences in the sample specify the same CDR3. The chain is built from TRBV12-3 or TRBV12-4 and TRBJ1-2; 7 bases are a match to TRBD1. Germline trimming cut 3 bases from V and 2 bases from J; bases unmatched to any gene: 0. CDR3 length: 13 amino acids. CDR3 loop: CASSLTGNYGYTF. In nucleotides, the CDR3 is TGTGCCAGCAGTTTGACAGGGAACTATGGCTACACCTTC.

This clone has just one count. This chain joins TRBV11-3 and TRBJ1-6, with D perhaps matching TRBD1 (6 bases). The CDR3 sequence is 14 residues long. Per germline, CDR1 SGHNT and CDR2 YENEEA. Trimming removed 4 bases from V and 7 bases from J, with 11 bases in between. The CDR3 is CASSSGALNSPLHF. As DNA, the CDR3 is TGTGCCAGCAGCTCGGGGGCTTTGAATTCACCCCTCCACTTT.

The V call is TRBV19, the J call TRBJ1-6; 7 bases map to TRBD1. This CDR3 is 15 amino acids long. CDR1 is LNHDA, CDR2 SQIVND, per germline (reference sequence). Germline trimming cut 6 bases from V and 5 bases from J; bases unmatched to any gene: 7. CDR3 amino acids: CASRWGDRHNSPLHF. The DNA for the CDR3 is TGTGCCAGTAGATGGGGGGACAGACATAATTCACCCCTCCACTTT.

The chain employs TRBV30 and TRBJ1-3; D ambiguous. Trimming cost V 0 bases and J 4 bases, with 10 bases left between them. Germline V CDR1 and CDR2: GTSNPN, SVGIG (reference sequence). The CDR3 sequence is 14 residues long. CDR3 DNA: TGTGCCTGGAGTGTACGCAGGACGGGAAACACCATATATTTT. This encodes CAWSVRRTGNTIYF.

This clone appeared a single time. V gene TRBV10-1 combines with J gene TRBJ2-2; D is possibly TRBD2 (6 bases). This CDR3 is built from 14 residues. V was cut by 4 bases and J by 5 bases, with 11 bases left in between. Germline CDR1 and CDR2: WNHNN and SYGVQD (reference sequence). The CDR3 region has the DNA TGCGCCAGCAGTGCCGGGGGACGGACCGGGGAGCTGTTTTTT. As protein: CASSAGGRTGELFF.

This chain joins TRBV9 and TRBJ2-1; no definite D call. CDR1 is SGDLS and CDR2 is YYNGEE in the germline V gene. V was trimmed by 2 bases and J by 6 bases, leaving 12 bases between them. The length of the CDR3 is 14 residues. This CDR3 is CASSVGLMGNEQFF. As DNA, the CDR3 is TGTGCCAGCAGCGTGGGCCTGATGGGCAATGAGCAGTTCTTC.

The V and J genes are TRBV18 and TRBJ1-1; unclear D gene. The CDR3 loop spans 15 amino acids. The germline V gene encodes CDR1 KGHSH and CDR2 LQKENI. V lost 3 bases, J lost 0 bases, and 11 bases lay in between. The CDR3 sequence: CASSPRFPMNTEAFF. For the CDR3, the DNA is TGTGCCAGCTCACCTAGGTTCCCGATGAACACTGAAGCTTTCTTT.

The CDR3 DNA sequence: TGCGCCAGCAGCTTCGACAGGCCGAACACTGAAGCTTTCTTT. This sequence encodes CASSFDRPNTEAFF. The rearrangement uses TRBV5-1 and TRBJ1-1, with D possibly matching TRBD1 (6 bases). V lost 2 bases and J 1 base, leaving 9 bases between the germline ends. CDR3 length equals 14 residues. Germline assignment: CDR1 SGHRS and CDR2 YFSETQ.

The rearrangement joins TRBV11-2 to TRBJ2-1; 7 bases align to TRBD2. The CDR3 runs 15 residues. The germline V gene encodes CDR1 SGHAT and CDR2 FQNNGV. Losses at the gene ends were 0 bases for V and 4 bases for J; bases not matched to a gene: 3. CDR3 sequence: CASSLEVGGYNEQFF. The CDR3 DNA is TGTGCCAGCAGCTTAGAAGTGGGGGGGTACAATGAGCAGTTCTTC.

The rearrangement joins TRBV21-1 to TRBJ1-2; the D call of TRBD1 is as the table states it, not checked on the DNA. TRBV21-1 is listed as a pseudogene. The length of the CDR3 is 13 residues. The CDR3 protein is CASSSDRVEGYTF. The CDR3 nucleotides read TGTGCCAGCAGCAGTGACAGGGTTGAGGGCTACACCTTC.

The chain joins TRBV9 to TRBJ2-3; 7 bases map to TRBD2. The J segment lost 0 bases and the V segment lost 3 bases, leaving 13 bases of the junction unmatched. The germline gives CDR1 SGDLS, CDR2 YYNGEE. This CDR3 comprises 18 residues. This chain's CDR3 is CASSEASGGDPSTDTQYF. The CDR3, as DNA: TGTGCCAGCAGCGAAGCTAGTGGGGGGGACCCTAGCACAGATACGCAGTATTTT.